This is a list of T cell receptor beta chains from one sample in a study of neurological immune-mediated disorders. Using its own MiXCR run on the 5' RACE reads, TCRdb lists one record per CDR3 protein. The sample contains tens of thousands of distinct CDR3 sequences, about 2.5% of which appear only once. Sequencing input: PBMCs. The source of these receptors is a woman aged 30 to 39 with multiple sclerosis. CDR3s include the opening cysteine and the closing phenylalanine or tryptophan. A D gene is named only where the DNA matches it firmly. Rows give clone size only sometimes, using once, few, many, or a class for an expanded clone.

14,many,TRBV20-1,TRBJ1-1,TRBD1,CSATDRGHHTEAFF,TGCAGTGCGACGGACAGGGGGCATCACACTGAAGCTTTCTTT
13,many,TRBV7-9,TRBJ2-1,.,CASSPITVGEQFF,TGTGCCAGCAGCCCGATTACGGTGGGTGAGCAGTTCTTC
12,many,TRBV12-3/TRBV12-4,TRBJ1-2,.,CASSSPQGGYTF,TGTGCCAGCAGTTCGCCACAGGGTGGCTACACCTTC
15,few,TRBV11-2,TRBJ2-7,TRBD2,CASSYGLAGTYEQYF,TGTGCCAGCAGCTATGGACTAGCGGGAACCTACGAGCAGTACTTC
15,many,TRBV6-6,TRBJ2-3,TRBD2,CASSFSGRSTDTQYF,TGTGCCAGCAGTTTTAGCGGGAGGAGCACAGATACGCAGTATTTT
13,many,TRBV7-8,TRBJ1-1,.,CASSLARTVEAFF,TGTGCCAGCAGCTTAGCTCGGACAGTTGAAGCTTTCTTT
12,many,TRBV11-2,TRBJ2-7,.,CASSQITGQQYF,TGTGCCAGCAGCCAAATCACAGGGCAGCAGTACTTC
15,many,TRBV12-3/TRBV12-4,TRBJ2-2,TRBD1,CASSHRQGMAGELFF,TGTGCCAGCAGTCACAGACAGGGAATGGCCGGGGAGCTGTTTTTT
15,many,TRBV7-9,TRBJ1-5,.,CASSPAGTPNQPQHF,TGTGCCAGCAGCCCCGCCGGGACACCCAATCAGCCCCAGCATTTT
13,many,TRBV5-1,TRBJ1-1,.,CASRLQENTEAFF,TGCGCCAGCAGGCTACAGGAGAACACTGAAGCTTTCTTT
12,many,TRBV28,TRBJ1-6,.,CASSSENSPLHF,TGTGCCAGCAGTAGCGAAAATTCACCCCTCCACTTT
14,many,TRBV25-1,TRBJ1-3,.,CASSNGMPGNTIYF,TGTGCCAGCAGTAACGGGATGCCTGGAAACACCATATATTTT
17,.,TRBV5-1,TRBJ2-1,.,CASSLVVVGGSYNEQFF,TGCGCCAGCAGCTTGGTAGTAGTGGGTGGGTCTTACAATGAGCAGTTCTTC
13,many,TRBV20-1,TRBJ1-1,.,CSAHRGGKAEAFF,TGCAGTGCCCATAGGGGGGGAAAGGCTGAAGCTTTCTTT
15,many,TRBV20-1,TRBJ1-2,TRBD1,CSVRRQGAQSYGYTF,TGCAGTGTCAGGCGACAGGGGGCGCAGAGCTATGGCTACACCTTC
15,.,TRBV5-1,TRBJ2-1,.,CASSLLGTSYNEQFF,TGCGCCAGCAGCTTGTTGGGGACCTCCTACAATGAGCAGTTCTTC
14,many,TRBV4-3,TRBJ2-7,.,CASSRVGERDEQYF,TGCGCCAGCAGCCGCGTGGGGGAAAGGGACGAGCAGTACTTC
13,many,TRBV7-8,TRBJ2-2,.,CASSPLITGELFF,TGTGCCAGCAGCCCCCTAATCACCGGGGAGCTGTTTTTT
12,many,TRBV6-5,TRBJ1-5,.,CASKSLNQPQHF,TGTGCCAGCAAGTCATTAAATCAGCCCCAGCATTTT
16,many,TRBV7-9,TRBJ2-5,TRBD1,CASSLGDRGVQETQYF,TGTGCCAGCAGCTTAGGGGACAGGGGAGTCCAAGAGACCCAGTACTTC
15,.,TRBV20-1,TRBJ2-7,TRBD2,CSASKAGGSNYEQYF,TGCAGTGCTAGTAAGGCGGGAGGGTCTAATTACGAGCAGTACTTC
16,many,TRBV20-1,TRBJ2-1,TRBD2,CSAPDRASGSINEQFF,TGCAGTGCCCCGGACCGGGCTAGCGGGAGTATCAATGAGCAGTTCTTC
16,many,TRBV7-9,TRBJ2-2,TRBD1,CASSQRQGSNTGELFF,TGTGCCAGCAGCCAACGACAGGGGTCGAACACCGGGGAGCTGTTTTTT
16,many,TRBV5-1,TRBJ2-1,TRBD1,CASSLEGGARYNEQFF,TGCGCCAGCAGCTTGGAAGGGGGCGCGAGGTACAATGAGCAGTTCTTC
15,many,TRBV11-3,TRBJ2-1,.,CASSPGQSSYNEQFF,TGTGCCAGCAGCCCCGGACAGAGCTCCTACAATGAGCAGTTCTTC
13,many,TRBV20-1,TRBJ2-5,.,CSATGSPGETQYF,TGCAGTGCTACCGGGAGTCCCGGAGAGACCCAGTACTTC
14,many,TRBV4-3,TRBJ2-3,TRBD1,CASSPGQGTDTQYF,TGCGCCAGCAGCCCCGGACAGGGAACCGATACGCAGTATTTT
11,many,TRBV27,TRBJ2-7,.,CASRPLRGEYF,TGTGCCAGCAGACCGCTAAGGGGGGAGTACTTC
12,many,TRBV20-1,TRBJ1-5,.,CSARAKGQPQHF,TGCAGTGCTAGGGCTAAGGGTCAGCCCCAGCATTTT
14,many,TRBV7-9,TRBJ1-1,.,CASSRTAMNTEAFF,TGTGCCAGCAGCCGGACGGCAATGAACACTGAAGCTTTCTTT
15,many,TRBV20-1,TRBJ2-3,.,CSARDPGTPTDTQYF,TGCAGTGCTAGAGATCCGGGGACTCCCACAGATACGCAGTATTTT